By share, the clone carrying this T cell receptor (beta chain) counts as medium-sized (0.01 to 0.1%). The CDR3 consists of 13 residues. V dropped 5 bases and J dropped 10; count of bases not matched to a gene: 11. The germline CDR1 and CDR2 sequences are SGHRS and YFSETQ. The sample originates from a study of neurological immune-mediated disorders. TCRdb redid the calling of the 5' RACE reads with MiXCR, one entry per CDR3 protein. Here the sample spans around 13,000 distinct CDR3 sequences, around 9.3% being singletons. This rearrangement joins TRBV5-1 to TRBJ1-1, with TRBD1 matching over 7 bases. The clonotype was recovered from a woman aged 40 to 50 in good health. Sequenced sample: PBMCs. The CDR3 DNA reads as TGCGCCAGCAGGTCCTTGACAGGGTACGGAGCTTTCTTT. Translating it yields CASRSLTGYGAFF.